These T cell receptor beta chains were read from a single sample in a study of T cell repertoires in cytomegalovirus infection. TCRdb independently ran MiXCR on the reads; one entry per CDR3 protein. Of about 150,000 distinct CDR3 sequences listed, approximately 30% are singletons. These receptors have no known antigen. The specimen comprised CD8+ T cells from cultured PBMCs, sampled from culture after CMV antigen stimulation. Every receptor here comes from a human donor in good health (CMV status not recorded). Some clones in this sample may be carry-over from other donors' samples. The CDR3 runs from the conserved cysteine through the conserved F or W. D genes are given only for firm matches. Not every row has a clone size; where given, it reads once, few, many or a size class.

v_gene	d_gene	abundance	len	j_gene	CDR3nt	CDR3aa
TRBV20-1	TRBD2	NA	15	TRBJ2-1	TGCAGTGCTAGCGGGGACACTAGCGGCTACAATGAGCAGTTCTTC	CSASGDTSGYNEQFF
TRBV6-2/TRBV6-3	NA	NA	16	TRBJ2-1	TGTGCCAGCAGTAAAAATCAGGGTTGGTCCGGCAATGAGCAGTTCTTC	CASSKNQGWSGNEQFF
TRBV11-2	NA	NA	15	TRBJ2-1	TGTGCCAGCAGTTTTTTTGAGACTGGCGAGTCGGTGCAGTTCTTC	CASSFFETGESVQFF
TRBV27	NA	NA	15	TRBJ2-7	TGTGCCAGCAGTTTAAGTCTGGCGACCTCCTACGAGCAGTACTTC	CASSLSLATSYEQYF
TRBV4-1	NA	NA	15	TRBJ2-3	TGCGCCAGCAGCCAAGTTCTCAGTAGCACAGATACGCAGTATTTT	CASSQVLSSTDTQYF
TRBV7-2	TRBD1	NA	15	TRBJ1-1	TGTGCCAGCAGCTTAATCGGGACAGGGGTTCCTGAAGCTTTCTTT	CASSLIGTGVPEAFF
TRBV7-4	NA	few	14	TRBJ2-7	TGTGCCAGCAGTCCCCCGGCCGCCAGCCACGAGCAGTACTTC	CASSPPAASHEQYF
TRBV11-2	NA	NA	13	TRBJ2-1	TGTGCCAGCAGCTCTGTGAGCTACAATGAGCAGTTCTTC	CASSSVSYNEQFF
TRBV6-2/TRBV6-3	NA	NA	16	TRBJ2-7	TGTGCCAGCAGTCCTTCCCAGGCTTTTAGCTCCTACGAGCAGTACTTC	CASSPSQAFSSYEQYF
TRBV20-1	TRBD1	few	15	TRBJ2-1	TGCAGTGCTATTCCCCTTGACAGGGGAGGTTTTGAGCAGTTCTTC	CSAIPLDRGGFEQFF
TRBV20-1	NA	NA	14	TRBJ1-1	TGCAGCCTTACCGTACAATGGGGACACACTGAAGCTTTCTTT	CSLTVQWGHTEAFF
TRBV12-3/TRBV12-4	NA	NA	15	TRBJ2-1	TGTACCAGCAGTTTTGTGGGGGGCAGAGTCAATGAGCAGTTCTTC	CTSSFVGGRVNEQFF
TRBV2	NA	few	14	TRBJ2-7	TGTGCCAGCAGCCCAGAAATAAAGGTCTACGAGCAGTACTTC	CASSPEIKVYEQYF
TRBV6-6	TRBD1	NA	15	TRBJ2-3	TGTGCCAGCAGTCCCCGGGACAGGGAAACAGATACGCAGTATTTT	CASSPRDRETDTQYF
TRBV7-9	NA	few	16	TRBJ2-7	TGTGCCAGCAGCCCCGGGACACCGGTGAGCTCCTACGAGCAGTACTTC	CASSPGTPVSSYEQYF
TRBV7-6	TRBD2	few	15	TRBJ2-5	TGTGCCAGCAGCATGACTAGCGGTATCCAAGAGACCCAGTACTTC	CASSMTSGIQETQYF
TRBV12-3/TRBV12-4	NA	NA	14	TRBJ1-5	TGTGCCAGCAGCTTGGACCCCCACAATCAGCCCCAGCATTTT	CASSLDPHNQPQHF
TRBV12-3/TRBV12-4	TRBD2	NA	14	TRBJ2-3	TGTGCCAGCGCCCAAGGAGCGGGGACAGATACGCAGTATTTT	CASAQGAGTDTQYF
TRBV14	NA	few	12	TRBJ2-1	TGTGCCAGCAGCCCCTACGGAGATGAGCAGTTCTTC	CASSPYGDEQFF
TRBV20-1	TRBD1	NA	12	TRBJ1-2	TGCAGTGCTAGAGGGCTGAAGGACAGGGGACACTTC	CSARGLKDRGHF
TRBV12-3/TRBV12-4	NA	few	14	TRBJ2-2	TGTGCCAGCAGTTTACCTGACTCCCTCGGGGAGCTGTTTTTT	CASSLPDSLGELFF
TRBV7-2	TRBD1	many	14	TRBJ1-1	TGTGCCAGCAGCCGAATGACAGGGGAAACTGAAGCTTTCTTT	CASSRMTGETEAFF
TRBV27	TRBD1	few	17	TRBJ2-6	TGTGCCAGCAGGAACCGGGACAGGGGTTCTGGGGCCAACGTCCTGACTTTC	CASRNRDRGSGANVLTF
TRBV28	NA	NA	11	TRBJ1-1	TGTGCCAGCACCGCAGGGGAGGAAGCTTTCTTT	CASTAGEEAFF
TRBV7-9	TRBD1	NA	15	TRBJ1-4	TGTGCCAGCAGCGAGACAGGGGCAACTAATGAAAAACTGTTTTTT	CASSETGATNEKLFF
TRBV6-6	NA	few	16	TRBJ1-3	TGTGCCAGCAGTTACTCTACAACAGGCTCTGGAAACACCATATATTTT	CASSYSTTGSGNTIYF
TRBV12-3/TRBV12-4	NA	few	13	TRBJ1-1	TGTGCCAGCAGTTTCTCGGTGAACACTGAAGCTTTCTTT	CASSFSVNTEAFF
TRBV14	TRBD1	NA	16	TRBJ1-1	TGTGCCAGCAGCCATAACAGGGGGGTAATGAACACTGAAGCTTTCTTT	CASSHNRGVMNTEAFF
TRBV6-6	TRBD2	NA	16	TRBJ2-5	TGTGCCAGCAGTCCCTTTAGCGGGGGGTTGGAAGAGACCCAGTACTTC	CASSPFSGGLEETQYF
TRBV11-3	NA	few	15	TRBJ2-7	TGTGCCAGCAGCTTAGGGTCCGGGTCTGCCTACGAGCAGTACTTC	CASSLGSGSAYEQYF
TRBV28	TRBD2	NA	15	TRBJ2-3	TGTGCCAGCAGTTGGCGGCGGGGGGCCCCAGATACGCAGTATTTT	CASSWRRGAPDTQYF
TRBV6-1	NA	few	16	TRBJ2-1	TGTGCCAGCACCGGACGGGGCCAGGGGTGGGGGAATGAGCAGTTCTTC	CASTGRGQGWGNEQFF
TRBV6-5	NA	few	16	TRBJ2-3	TGTGCCAGCAGTTACTCCAAGTGGGGGAGCACAGATACGCAGTATTTT	CASSYSKWGSTDTQYF
TRBV12-3/TRBV12-4	NA	few	15	TRBJ1-4	TGTGCCAGCAGTCCGACAGTTGCAACTAATGAAAAACTGTTTTTT	CASSPTVATNEKLFF
TRBV4-2	NA	few	15	TRBJ2-7	TGTGCCAGCAGCCAAGAGGGGAGAAGCTCCTACGAGCAGTACTTC	CASSQEGRSSYEQYF
TRBV7-6	NA	few	13	TRBJ2-1	TGTGCCAGCAGCTTAGTGCACCCCAATGAGCAGTTCTTC	CASSLVHPNEQFF
TRBV7-6	TRBD1	NA	14	TRBJ1-4	TGTGCCAGCAGCCAGACAGGGAGTAATGAAAAACTGTTTTTT	CASSQTGSNEKLFF
TRBV27	NA	few	16	TRBJ1-1	TGTGCCAGCAGTCCACGACCCGGCCTTTTTAGCACTGAAGCTTTCTTT	CASSPRPGLFSTEAFF
TRBV6-1	TRBD1	NA	14	TRBJ2-4	TGTGCCAGCAGTGAAATCGGGACAGGAGTCATTCAGTACTTC	CASSEIGTGVIQYF
TRBV18	TRBD1	NA	15	TRBJ1-2	TGTGCCAGCTCACCGGAGCTCGGGACAGCCTATGGCTACACCTTC	CASSPELGTAYGYTF
TRBV12-3/TRBV12-4	NA	many	14	TRBJ1-6	TGTGCCAGCAGGTCCGGGACGGGAAATTCACCCCTCCACTTT	CASRSGTGNSPLHF
TRBV11-3	NA	few	16	TRBJ2-2	TGTGCCAGCAGCCCAAGACTAGGGAAGAACACCGGGGAGCTGTTTTTT	CASSPRLGKNTGELFF
TRBV11-2	TRBD1	NA	13	TRBJ1-2	TGTGCCAGCGCATCCGGGACAGGGGTCGGCTACACCTTC	CASASGTGVGYTF
TRBV12-3/TRBV12-4	NA	NA	14	TRBJ2-1	TGTGCCAGCACCCCCAGGACCCCCTACAATGAGCAGTTCTTC	CASTPRTPYNEQFF
TRBV27	TRBD1	few	15	TRBJ2-7	TGTGCCAGCAGTCTAGACCCTCGACAGGGCTACGAGCAGTACTTC	CASSLDPRQGYEQYF
TRBV29-1	NA	NA	13	TRBJ2-1	TGCAGCGTTCTTGGGGGCTCCTACAATGAGCAGTTCTTC	CSVLGGSYNEQFF
TRBV20-1	NA	many	11	TRBJ2-3	TGCAGTGCGGGAGCGACAGATACGCAGTATTTT	CSAGATDTQYF
TRBV4-2	TRBD1	NA	17	TRBJ1-4	TGTGCCAGCAGCCAAGATCTGGACAGGGAGTCGTTTGAAAAACTGTTTTTT	CASSQDLDRESFEKLFF
TRBV7-8	TRBD2	many	14	TRBJ2-7	TGTGCCAGCAGCGCCGGGCTAGCGGGCTACGAGCAGTACTTC	CASSAGLAGYEQYF
TRBV7-9	TRBD2	many	13	TRBJ2-1	TGTGCCAGCAGCCTGCTCGGGGGGAATGAGCAGTTCTTC	CASSLLGGNEQFF
TRBV7-6	NA	few	14	TRBJ2-2	TGTGCCAGCAGCTTGAACAGGAACACCGGGGAGCTGTTTTTT	CASSLNRNTGELFF
TRBV7-6	NA	NA	14	TRBJ1-2	TGTGCCAGCAGCTTATCGGGCGGGGGATTTGGCTACACCTTC	CASSLSGGGFGYTF
TRBV7-2	NA	once	15	TRBJ2-1	TGTGCCAGCAGCTTAGCGGGGGGGCCGGGGAATGAGCAGTTCTTC	CASSLAGGPGNEQFF
TRBV7-9	TRBD1	few	16	TRBJ2-3	TGTGCCAGCAGCTCCTGGGACAGCTATAACGGTGGTACGCAGTATTTT	CASSSWDSYNGGTQYF
TRBV27	NA	NA	15	TRBJ1-2	TGTGCCAGCAGTTTAGGTCCGGGGATTAGCTATGGCTACACCTTC	CASSLGPGISYGYTF